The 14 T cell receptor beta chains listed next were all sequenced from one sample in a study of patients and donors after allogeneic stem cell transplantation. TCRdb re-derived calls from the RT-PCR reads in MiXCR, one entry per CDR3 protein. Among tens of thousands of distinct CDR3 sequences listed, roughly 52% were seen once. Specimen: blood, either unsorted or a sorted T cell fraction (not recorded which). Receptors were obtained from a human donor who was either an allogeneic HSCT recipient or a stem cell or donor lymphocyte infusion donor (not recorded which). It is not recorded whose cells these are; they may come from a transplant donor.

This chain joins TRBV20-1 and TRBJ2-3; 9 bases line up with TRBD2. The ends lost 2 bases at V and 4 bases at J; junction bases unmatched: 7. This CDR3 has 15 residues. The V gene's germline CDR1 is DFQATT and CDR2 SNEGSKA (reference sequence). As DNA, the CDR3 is TGCAGTGCTAGACCTACGGGACTAGCATCAGATACGCAGTATTTT. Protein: CSARPTGLASDTQYF.

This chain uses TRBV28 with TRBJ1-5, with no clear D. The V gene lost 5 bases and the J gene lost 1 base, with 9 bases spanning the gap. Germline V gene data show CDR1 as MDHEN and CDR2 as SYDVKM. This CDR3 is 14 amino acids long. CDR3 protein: CASSLPLSNQPQHF. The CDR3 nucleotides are TGTGCCAGCAGTCTTCCTTTGAGCAATCAGCCCCAGCATTTT.

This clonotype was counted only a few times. CDR3 in amino acids: CASSSPVSGNTIYF. As DNA, the CDR3 is TGTGCCAGCAGCTCCCCGGTCTCTGGAAACACCATATATTTT. The V gene is TRBV13, the J gene TRBJ1-3, with no clear D. CDR3 size: 14 residues. Deletions cut 4 bases from V and 0 bases from J, with 7 bases between. Germline lookup yields CDR1 PRHDT and CDR2 FYEKMQ (reference sequence). The entire variable domain, with the rest obtained from reference TRBV13 and TRBJ1-3, is as follows: AAGVIQSPRHLIKEKRETATLKCYPIPRHDTVYWYQQGPGQDPQFLISFYEKMQSDKGSIPDRFSAQQFSDYHSELNMSSLELGDSALYFCASSSPVSGNTIYFGEGSWLTVV.

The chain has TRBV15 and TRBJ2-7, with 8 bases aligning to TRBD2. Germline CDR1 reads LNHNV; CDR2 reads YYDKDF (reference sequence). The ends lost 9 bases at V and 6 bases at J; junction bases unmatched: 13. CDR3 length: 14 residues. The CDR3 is CATAPGTRPFEQYF. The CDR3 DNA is TGTGCCACAGCTCCCGGGACTAGGCCCTTCGAGCAGTACTTC.

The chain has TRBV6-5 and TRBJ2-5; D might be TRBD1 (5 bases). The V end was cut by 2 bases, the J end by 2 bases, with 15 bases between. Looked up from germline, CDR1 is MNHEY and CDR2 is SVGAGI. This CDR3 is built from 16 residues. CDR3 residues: CASSYMWERGQETQYF. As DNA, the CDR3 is TGTGCCAGCAGTTACATGTGGGAAAGGGGACAAGAGACCCAGTACTTC.

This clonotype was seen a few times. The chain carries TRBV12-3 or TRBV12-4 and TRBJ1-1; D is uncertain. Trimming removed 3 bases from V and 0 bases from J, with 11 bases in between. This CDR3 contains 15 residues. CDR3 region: CASSFGPWLNTEAFF. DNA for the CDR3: TGTGCCAGCAGTTTTGGGCCTTGGTTGAACACTGAAGCTTTCTTT.

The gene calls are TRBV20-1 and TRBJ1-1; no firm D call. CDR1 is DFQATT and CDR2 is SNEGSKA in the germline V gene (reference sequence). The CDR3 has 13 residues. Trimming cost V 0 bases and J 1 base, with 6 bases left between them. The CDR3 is CSARDLRNTEAFF. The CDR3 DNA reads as TGCAGTGCTAGAGATCTAAGGAACACTGAAGCTTTCTTT.

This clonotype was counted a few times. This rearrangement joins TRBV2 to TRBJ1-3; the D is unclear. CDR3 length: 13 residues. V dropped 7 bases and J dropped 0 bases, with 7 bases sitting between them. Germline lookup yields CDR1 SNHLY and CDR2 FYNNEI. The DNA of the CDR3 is TGTGCCAGCACAAGGGACTCTGGAAACACCATATATTTT. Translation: CASTRDSGNTIYF. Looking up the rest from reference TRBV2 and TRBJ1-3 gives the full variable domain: EPEVTQTPSHQVTQMGQEVILRCVPISNHLYFYWYRQILGQKVEFLVSFYNNEISEKSEIFDDQFSVERPDGSNFTLKIRSTKLEDSAMYFCASTRDSGNTIYFGEGSWLTVV.

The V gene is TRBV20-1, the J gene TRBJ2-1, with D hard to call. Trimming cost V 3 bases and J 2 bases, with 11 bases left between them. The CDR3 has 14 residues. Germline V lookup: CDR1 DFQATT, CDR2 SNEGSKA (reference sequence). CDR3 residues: CSARRDLPYNEQFF. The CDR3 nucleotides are TGCAGTGCTAGGCGCGACTTACCCTACAATGAGCAGTTCTTC.

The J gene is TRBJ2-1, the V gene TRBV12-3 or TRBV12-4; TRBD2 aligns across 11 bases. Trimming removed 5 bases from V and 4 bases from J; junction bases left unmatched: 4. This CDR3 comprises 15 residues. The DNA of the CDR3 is TGTGCCAGCAGTGCCGGGACTAGCGGATACAATGAGCAGTTCTTC. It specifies CASSAGTSGYNEQFF.

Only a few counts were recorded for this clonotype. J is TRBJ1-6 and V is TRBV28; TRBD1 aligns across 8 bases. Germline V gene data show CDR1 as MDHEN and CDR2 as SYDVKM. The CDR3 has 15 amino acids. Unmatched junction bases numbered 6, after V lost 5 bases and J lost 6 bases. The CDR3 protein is CASSQGQGSNSPLHF. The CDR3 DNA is TGTGCCAGCAGTCAAGGACAGGGTTCTAATTCACCCCTCCACTTT.

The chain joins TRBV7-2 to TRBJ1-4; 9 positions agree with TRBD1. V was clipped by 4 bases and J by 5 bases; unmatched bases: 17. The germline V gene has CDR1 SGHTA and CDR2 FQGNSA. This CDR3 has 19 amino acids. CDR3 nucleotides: TGTGCCAGCAGCTCCTATGGGACAGGGAGTATTGGAGGGAATGAAAAACTGTTTTTT. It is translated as CASSSYGTGSIGGNEKLFF. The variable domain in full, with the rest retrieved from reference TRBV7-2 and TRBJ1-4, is GAGVSQSPSNKVTEKGKDVELRCDPISGHTALYWYRQSLGQGLEFLIYFQGNSAPDKSGLPSDRFSAERTGGSVSTLTIQRTQQEDSAVYLCASSSYGTGSIGGNEKLFFGSGTQLSVL.

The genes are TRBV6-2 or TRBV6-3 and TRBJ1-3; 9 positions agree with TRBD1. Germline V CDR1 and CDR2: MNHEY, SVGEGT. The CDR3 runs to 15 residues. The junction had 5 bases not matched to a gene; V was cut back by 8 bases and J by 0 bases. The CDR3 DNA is TGTGCCAGCGCAAAACAGGGGGCCTCTGGAAACACCATATATTTT. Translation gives CASAKQGASGNTIYF.

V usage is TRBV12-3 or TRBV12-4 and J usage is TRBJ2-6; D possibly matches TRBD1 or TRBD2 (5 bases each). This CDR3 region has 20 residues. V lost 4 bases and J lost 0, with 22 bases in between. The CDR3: CASSSRDRSHSYSGANVLTF. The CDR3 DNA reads TGTGCCAGCAGTTCCAGGGACCGAAGCCACTCCTACTCTGGGGCCAACGTCCTGACTTTC.